The present T cell receptor (beta chain) was sequenced within a study of human T cells and chemical hapten exposure. The wider study: Each patch test put 0.01% DPC on the upper back, and results were read at 6 days. General study findings and limits: Expanded TCRs made up significantly more big CDR3 similarity clusters than controls did.

The germline gives CDR1 MDHEN, CDR2 SYDVKM. This CDR3 region has 13 residues. The V end lost 7 bases, the J end lost 4 bases, and 10 bases lay between the germline ends. This clonotype showed up many times. What it binds is not known. Individual cDNA molecules in this library carried unique molecular identifiers. TCRdb recomputed calls from the RACE reads with MiXCR, one row per CDR3 protein. The table shows 40,000 to 65,000 distinct CDR3 sequences, with about 10% occurring only once. The time point denotes: patch test 1, 2 weeks after DPC sensitization. The treatment here: therapeutic diphenylcyclopropenone sensitization with weekly scalp DPC. The authors extracted total RNA from unfractionated whole blood. Blood collection took place prior to placing each patch test.

Sequencing was performed on whole blood, taken in connection with sensitization to the hapten diphenylcyclopropenone (DPC). The TCR was taken from a woman aged 35 to 49 with alopecia areata. Some clones in this sample may be carry-over from other donors' samples. The chain employs TRBV28 and TRBJ2-2; D is uncertain. CDR3: CASILPITGELFF. In DNA, the CDR3 is TGTGCCAGCATCCTACCGATCACCGGGGAGCTGTTTTTT.